This TCR beta chain comes out of a study of blood T cell repertoires in COVID-19 (dated by TCRdb to 2018 to 2020). Study-wide context: Collaborator samples came from the United States, Italy and Spain and covered acute and convalescent phases of COVID-19. The prospective study material was composed of cDNA or gDNA derived from T cells, B-cell-depleted T cells, or PBMCs. The dataset comprised deeply sampled blood TCRbeta repertoires from subjects exposed to, actively infected with, or recovered from COVID-19. The repertoires were released in a freely available public database meant as a resource for research on the immune response to SARS-CoV-2. Samples were obtained from the ongoing ImmuneRACE study (first 160 participants) and from about 1,300 subjects provided by 6 global collaborators. Nearly every sample came with metadata listing a de-identified subject ID, COVID-19 status, age in years and sex. Where available, HLA class I and class II types were taken from metadata supplied by the sample provider and were not determined by assay-based typing.

One collaborating source in Seattle enrolled patients while the patients were actively infected and followed the patients over time throughout the course of disease. Whole blood was collected in K2EDTA tubes by collaborating institutions according to the institutions' own protocols. For TCRbeta analysis, collaborators shipped samples in one of three forms: frozen whole blood, isolated PBMCs, or DNA extracted from either of those sample types. General conclusions and limits of the study: The quantity of clinical and demographic metadata differed by source and by participant and was supplied without curation.

As for this clone: What this receptor recognizes is not known. Within one base of it there is no much larger clone, and no base qualities were kept.

TCRbeta CDR3 regions were amplified from genomic DNA using the immunoSEQ Assay, a bias-controlled multiplex PCR. The paper's processing steps were these. The number of nucleated cells in each sample was estimated by amplification of reference gene primers within the assay. To quantify the absolute abundance of each unique TCRbeta CDR3 rearrangement, sequence reads were collapsed and filtered. For each sample, productive Simpson clonality was calculated as the square root of Simpson's diversity index over productive rearrangements. Not all clones reach the TCRdb copy of this immuneACCESS table, which keeps in-frame sequences only. Checked studies attribute under half of the gap to unresolved V genes and leave the rest unexplained. That table supplies the V and J calls and clone size; D and trimming were determined from the DNA. In this sample the table shows about 130,000 clones, 75% to 90% of which occur a single time. Of the sample, 2.5% to 3.5% is held by the ten largest clones.

The TCR originated in a woman aged 80 or older with COVID-19, enrolled during active disease. Sequenced input: peripheral blood.

The CDR3 is CASSASGQGGGNTIYF. The sequenced DNA is TGTGCCAGCAGTGCATCGGGACAGGGAGGTGGAAACACCATATATTTT. The chain is made from TRBV2 and TRBJ1-3, with 9 middle bases fitting TRBD1. The V end gives up 4 bases and the J end 3 bases, leaving 7 bases in the junction not matched to a gene. The germline V gene supplies CDR1 SNHLY and CDR2 FYNNEI. From its cysteine to its phenylalanine, the CDR3 spans 16 amino acids. The DNA shown is the 48-base CDR3, in frame from base 1.